A single sample is the source of the 17 T cell receptor beta chains below, sequenced in a study of regulatory T cells in long-lasting Graves disease. Investigators prepared the TCR beta libraries by applying iRepertoire HTBI primers and Arm-PCR of CDR3 regions. TCRdb redid the calling of the multiplex PCR reads with MiXCR, one entry per CDR3 protein. The repertoire holds about 330,000 distinct CDR3 sequences, with roughly 17% as singletons. Time point defined: newly diagnosed GD, antithyroid drugs for less than 3 months. The TCR library used RNA extracted from PBMCs. These same records also appear under a second study, on T cells in Graves' hyperthyroidism and ophthalmopathy.

The sample was peripheral blood mononuclear cells (PBMCs), taken at new diagnosis, from a patient treated with antithyroid drugs. The receptors were sampled from a woman aged 18-29 years with Graves disease.

Points on this clonotype: At one end, the junction sequence differs from germline, possibly due to a read error. This chain joins TRBV2 and TRBJ1-1; D uncertain. The CDR3 spans 14 residues. Germline assignment: CDR1 SNHLY and CDR2 FYNNEI. The CDR3 sequence: CASSPVMRNTEAFF. CDR3 in DNA: TGCGCCAGCAGCCCCGTTATGCGGAACACTGAAGCTTTCTTT.

This clonotype has a count of ten or more. The rearrangement links TRBV7-8 to TRBJ2-1, with 7 nucleotides matching TRBD1. The length of the CDR3 is 14 residues. CDR1 and CDR2 (germline): SGHVS, FQNEAQ. V dropped 5 bases and J dropped 16; count of bases not matched to a gene: 17. CDR3 nucleotides: TGTGCCAGCAGCCCCGGGACAGCAGAGGCCAAAGGATTCTTC. It codes for CASSPGTAEAKGFF. Combining the CDR3 with reference TRBV7-8 and TRBJ2-1 gives the whole variable domain GAGVSQSPRYKVAKRGQDVALRCDPISGHVSLFWYQQALGQGPEFLTYFQNEAQLDKSGLPSDRFFAERPEGSVSTLKIQRTQQEDSAVYLCASSPGTAEAKGFFGPGTRLTVL.

This sequence joins TRBV30 and TRBJ2-1; TRBD2 matches at 12 bases. J lost 8 bases, V lost 3 bases, and 11 bases had no gene match. Per germline, CDR1 GTSNPN and CDR2 SVGIG (reference sequence). CDR3 size: 16 residues. Here the CDR3 DNA reads TGTGCCTGGAGGAGACCGGGACTAGCGGGTTCGCATGAGCAGTTCTTC. This codes for CAWRRPGLAGSHEQFF.

This clonotype was observed a few times. J is TRBJ1-2 and V is TRBV29-1; no definite D call. CDR3 size: 11 residues. Trimming removed 3 bases at V and 7 bases at J, with 9 bases between. The germline CDR1 and CDR2 sequences are SQVTM and ANQGSEA. This CDR3 reads CSVDSGFGYTF. CDR3 DNA: TGCAGCGTTGATTCAGGTTTTGGCTACACCTTC.

This clonotype occurred a few times. V usage is TRBV20-1 and J usage is TRBJ2-7, with D tentatively TRBD1 or TRBD2 (7 bases each). Trimming stripped 3 bases from V and 4 bases from J, with 19 bases between. There are 15 residues in the CDR3. Looked up from germline, CDR1 is DFQATT and CDR2 is SNEGSKA (reference sequence). CDR3 bases: TGCAGTGCTAGTGGGGGGGGGACAGTAGATTACGAGCAGTACTTC. Its translation: CSASGGGTVDYEQYF.

This clonotype was found a few times. This chain links TRBV5-1 with TRBJ1-2, with D perhaps matching TRBD1 (5 bases). CDR1 SGHRS and CDR2 YFSETQ come from the germline V gene. Trimming shortened V by 7 bases and J by 6 bases, and 13 bases separated the two germline ends. This CDR3 is 12 amino acids long. The CDR3, as DNA: TGCGCCAGCGGGAATGGGGCGCATGGCTACACCTTC. This codes for CASGNGAHGYTF.

This chain joins TRBV24-1 and TRBJ2-2, with 12 bases identical to TRBD2. J gave up 3 bases and V 4 bases, and 2 bases lay outside the gene matches. Per the germline V gene, CDR1 is KGHDR and CDR2 is SFDVKD. The CDR3 length is 16 residues. In nucleotides, the CDR3 is TGTGCCACCAGTGACCGGACTAGCGGGGACACCGGGGAGCTGTTTTTT. As protein: CATSDRTSGDTGELFF.

This clonotype occurred many times. V gene TRBV28 combines with J gene TRBJ2-7; 11 bases fit TRBD1. Germline trimming cut 4 bases from V and 6 bases from J; bases unmatched to any gene: 8. Germline V lookup: CDR1 MDHEN, CDR2 SYDVKM. This CDR3 spans 15 amino acids. CDR3 region: CASSSPGQGASEQYF. The CDR3 DNA reads TGTGCCAGCAGTTCCCCCGGACAGGGGGCCTCCGAGCAGTACTTC.

The chain is built from TRBV15 and TRBJ2-5; 8 bases map to TRBD2. The CDR3 is made up of 17 amino acids. J lost 5 bases, V lost 0 bases, and 11 bases had no gene match. Germline loops: CDR1 LNHNV, CDR2 YYDKDF (reference sequence). The CDR3 DNA sequence: TGTGCCACCAGCAGAGATTCCTCAGCGGGAGATGGGGAGACCCAGTACTTC. Translated: CATSRDSSAGDGETQYF. The variable domain in full, with the rest retrieved from reference TRBV15 and TRBJ2-5, is DAMVIQNPRYQVTQFGKPVTLSCSQTLNHNVMYWYQQKSSQAPKLLFHYYDKDFNNEADTPDNFQSRRPNTSFCFLDIRSPGLGDTAMYLCATSRDSSAGDGETQYFGPGTRLLVL.

V and J are TRBV11-3 and TRBJ2-1, with 9 bases lining up with TRBD2. V was clipped by 5 bases and J by 5 bases; unmatched bases: 7. Germline CDR1 and CDR2: SGHNT and YENEEA. This CDR3 is built from 15 residues. This chain's CDR3 is CASSPLREGNNEQFF. The CDR3 region has the DNA TGTGCCAGCAGCCCGTTGCGGGAGGGAAACAATGAGCAGTTCTTC.

Points on this clonotype: It may be a read error: a sequence one base away is much more abundant. The chain carries TRBV20-1 and TRBJ2-3; possibly TRBD2 for D (6 bases). The CDR3 is made up of 14 amino acids. The germline CDR1 and CDR2 sequences are DFQATT and SNEGSKA (reference sequence). CDR3: CSCSGTGGADTQYF. CDR3 sequence (DNA): TGCAGCTGTAGTGGGACTGGCGGTGCAGATACGCAGTATTTT.

This clonotype was seen many times. The chain has TRBV2 and TRBJ2-7; D uncertain. CDR1 and CDR2 from the germline V gene are SNHLY and FYNNEI. Trimming took 2 bases from V and 3 from J, leaving 11 bases between them. The CDR3 is made up of 14 amino acids. This CDR3 is CASSERRSNYEQYF. DNA of the CDR3: TGTGCCAGCAGTGAAAGGAGATCCAACTACGAGCAGTACTTC.

This clonotype came up many times. V usage is TRBV18 and J usage is TRBJ2-5; D is unclear. CDR1 KGHSH and CDR2 LQKENI come from the germline V gene. This CDR3 comprises 13 residues. Trimming stripped 0 bases from V and 2 bases from J, with 4 bases between. DNA for the CDR3: TGTGCCAGCTCACCACCCCAGCAAGAGACCCAGTACTTC. Protein sequence: CASSPPQQETQYF.

This clonotype was recorded many times. V gene TRBV9 combines with J gene TRBJ2-7; TRBD2 is a possible D gene (6 bases). Germline values: CDR1 SGDLS, CDR2 YYNGEE. V was shortened by 0 bases and J by 3 bases, with 13 bases between the two germline ends. The CDR3 consists of 15 residues. CDR3 nucleotide sequence: TGTGCCAGCAGCGTAGCAGTAGCGGACCGCTACGAGCAGTACTTC. Translation: CASSVAVADRYEQYF. Based on the CDR3 plus reference TRBV9 and TRBJ2-7, the full variable domain is DSGVTQTPKHLITATGQRVTLRCSPRSGDLSVYWYQQSLDQGLQFLIQYYNGEERAKGNILERFSAQQFPDLHSELNLSSLELGDSALYFCASSVAVADRYEQYFGPGTRLTVT.

This clonotype has just a few counts. The V call is TRBV5-1, the J call TRBJ1-4, with unresolved D. Trimming stripped 0 bases from V and 8 bases from J, with 11 bases between. The germline V gene has CDR1 SGHRS and CDR2 YFSETQ. CDR3 length: 14 amino acids. CDR3 sequence: CASSLGRQEEKLFF. In DNA form, the CDR3 reads TGCGCCAGCAGCTTGGGACGGCAGGAAGAAAAACTGTTTTTT.

This clonotype showed up many times. V and J are TRBV6-5 and TRBJ2-5; the D call may be TRBD1 or TRBD2 (7 bases each). The V and J ends lost 0 bases and 2 bases respectively, with 10 bases between them. CDR1 and CDR2 from the germline V gene are MNHEY and SVGAGI. The CDR3 sequence is 15 residues long. The DNA of the CDR3 is TGTGCCAGCAGTTACTCCCAGGGGGGGCAAGAGACCCAGTACTTC. As protein: CASSYSQGGQETQYF.

Comment on this clonotype: This may be a read error, as it is one base from a much larger clone. J is TRBJ2-1 and V is TRBV20-1; 7 nucleotides line up with TRBD2. Trimming cost V 6 bases and J 8 bases; bases outside gene matches: 7. The CDR3 is 12 amino acids. Germline V gene sequence: CDR1 DFQATT, CDR2 SNEGSKA (reference sequence). CDR3 nucleotide sequence: TGCAGTGCCCCGACTAGCAGCGATGAGCAGTTCTTC. This encodes CSAPTSSDEQFF.